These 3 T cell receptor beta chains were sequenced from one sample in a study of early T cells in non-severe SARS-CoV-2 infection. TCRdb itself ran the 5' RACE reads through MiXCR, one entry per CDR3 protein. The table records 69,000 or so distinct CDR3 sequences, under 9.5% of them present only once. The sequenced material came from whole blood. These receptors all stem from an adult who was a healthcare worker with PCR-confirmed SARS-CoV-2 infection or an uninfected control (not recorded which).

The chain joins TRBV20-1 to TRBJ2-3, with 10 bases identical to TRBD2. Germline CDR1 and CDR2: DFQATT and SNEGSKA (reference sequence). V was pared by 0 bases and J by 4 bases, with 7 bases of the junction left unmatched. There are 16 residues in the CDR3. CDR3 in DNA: TGCAGTGCTAGAGACGTTAGCGGGAGGTTCGCAGATACGCAGTATTTT. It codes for CSARDVSGRFADTQYF.

The CDR3 nucleotides read TGCAGCGTTGATGACGACCGGGACCTCGGAGCTTTCTTT. Protein sequence: CSVDDDRDLGAFF. The J gene is TRBJ1-1, the V gene TRBV29-1; maybe TRBD1 (5 bases). Between the trimmed V and J ends, which lost 3 bases and 10 bases, there was a span of 18 bases. Germline CDR1 is SQVTM and CDR2 is ANQGSEA. The length of the CDR3 is 13 residues.

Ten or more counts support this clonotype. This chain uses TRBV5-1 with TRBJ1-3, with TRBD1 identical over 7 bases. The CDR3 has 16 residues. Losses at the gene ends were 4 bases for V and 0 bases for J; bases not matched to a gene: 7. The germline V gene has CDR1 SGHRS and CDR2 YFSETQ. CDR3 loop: CASSMGQPNSGNTIYF. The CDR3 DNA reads TGCGCCAGCAGCATGGGACAGCCCAACTCTGGAAACACCATATATTTT.